Each of the 20 T cell receptor beta chains below was sequenced from the same sample in a study of cytotoxic CD8 clonotypes in ibrutinib-treated CLL (dated by TCRdb to 2020 to 2022). Receptor libraries were prepared by the immunoSEQ multiplex PCR assay. As stored in TCRdb, this immuneACCESS dataset retains in-frame rearrangements with V and J assigned. A fraction of the clones does not appear; measured against another copy, unresolved V genes explain less than half of the discrepancy, and the remainder lacks a known reason. The sample contains hundreds of thousands of clones, 65% to 80% of them found a single time. Together, the top ten hold about 6% of the sample. The sample's time point label, in plain terms: about eleven months on ibrutinib. Sequences were derived from PBMCs, sampled after 12 months of ibrutinib treatment. The origin of the receptors is a human donor with chronic lymphocytic leukemia.

A few counts support this clone. The chain joins TRBV19 to TRBJ2-5; 7 nucleotides align to TRBD1. V was pared by 6 bases and J by 9 bases, with 10 bases of the junction left unmatched. Germline-derived CDR1 and CDR2 are LNHDA and SQIVND (reference sequence). This CDR3 comprises 13 residues. CDR3 sequence: CASSGTVIGPQYF. In DNA form, the CDR3 reads TGTGCCAGTAGCGGGACAGTCATAGGTCCCCAGTACTTC.

The chain links TRBV7-9 to TRBJ2-7; D may be TRBD2 (6 bases). V was clipped by 3 bases and J by 4 bases, with 16 bases between them. Germline values: CDR1 SEHNR, CDR2 FQNEAQ (reference sequence). The length of the CDR3 is 15 residues. This CDR3 reads CASSFQGRPPYEQYF. The CDR3 coding sequence is TGTGCCAGCAGCTTTCAAGGGAGGCCCCCTTACGAGCAGTACTTC.

The V gene is TRBV19, the J gene TRBJ1-5; D not certain. Germline V CDR1 and CDR2: LNHDA, SQIVND (reference sequence). Trimming stripped 3 bases from V and 6 bases from J, with 9 bases between. There are 13 residues in the CDR3. The chain's CDR3 is CASSMGQSQPQHF. In DNA form, the CDR3 reads TGTGCCAGTAGTATGGGCCAGAGTCAGCCCCAGCATTTT.

The J gene is TRBJ1-1, the V gene TRBV7-2, with D hard to call. The V gene's germline CDR1 is SGHTA and CDR2 FQGNSA. Trimming removed 4 bases at V and 4 bases at J, with 13 bases between. The CDR3 covers 14 residues. For the CDR3, the DNA is TGTGCCAGCAGCTCCACCGGGGATTCCACTGAAGCTTTCTTT. It yields the protein CASSSTGDSTEAFF.

This clone was recorded a few times. The identical CDR3 is also encoded by other nucleotide sequences in the sample. The V and J genes are TRBV5-4 and TRBJ2-7, with D perhaps matching TRBD1 (5 bases). This CDR3 is 14 amino acids long. The V and J ends lost 0 bases and 2 bases respectively, with 9 bases between them. Germline V gene data show CDR1 as SGHNT and CDR2 as YYREEE (reference sequence). The CDR3 nucleotides read TGTGCCAGCAGCTTGGTGGGGCAGACCTACGAGCAGTACTTC. It is translated as CASSLVGQTYEQYF.

V usage is TRBV25-1 and J usage is TRBJ2-2; D remains ambiguous. CDR3 length: 16 residues. The V end lost 4 bases, the J end lost 1 base, and 13 bases lay between the germline ends. From germline, CDR1 is MGHDK and CDR2 SYGVNS. CDR3 loop: CASSGLRSVNTGELFF. The CDR3 DNA reads TGTGCCAGCAGTGGCCTCAGGTCCGTGAACACCGGGGAGCTGTTTTTT.

The genes are TRBV9 and TRBJ1-6; the match to TRBD1 covers 7 bases. The germline V gene has CDR1 SGDLS and CDR2 YYNGEE. CDR3 size: 15 residues. The ends lost 4 bases at V and 6 bases at J; junction bases unmatched: 7. In DNA, the CDR3 is TGTGCCAGCAGCTTAGGAGGGGACAGTAATTCACCCCTCCACTTT. This sequence encodes CASSLGGDSNSPLHF.

This chain joins TRBV11-2 and TRBJ2-3; D gene ambiguous. The CDR3 length is 12 residues. Trimming removed 6 bases from V and 5 bases from J, with 9 bases in between. Germline values: CDR1 SGHAT, CDR2 FQNNGV. The CDR3: CASRPTGDTQYF. The CDR3 DNA reads as TGTGCCAGCAGACCAACGGGAGATACGCAGTATTTT. Complete variable domain (other parts from reference TRBV11-2 and TRBJ2-3): EAGVAQSPRYKIIEKRQSVAFWCNPISGHATLYWYQQILGQGPKLLIQFQNNGVVDDSQLPKDRFSAERLKGVDSTLKIQPAKLEDSAVYLCASRPTGDTQYFGPGTRLTVL.

The chain links TRBV9 to TRBJ1-5; weak D call: TRBD1 (6 bases). CDR1 SGDLS and CDR2 YYNGEE come from the germline V gene. V was pared by 3 bases and J by 1 base, with 11 bases between. The CDR3 covers 15 residues. The CDR3 here is CASSATGHSNQPQHF. The CDR3 DNA reads as TGTGCCAGCAGCGCAACGGGACACAGCAATCAGCCCCAGCATTTT.

This clone has just a few counts. The chain's CDR3 is CASSLDFGGGSNQPQHF. CDR3 bases: TGTGCCAGCAGCTTAGATTTCGGAGGGGGTAGCAATCAGCCCCAGCATTTT. The chain recombines TRBV7-2 with TRBJ1-5; D perhaps matches TRBD1 (6 bases). The germline V gene encodes CDR1 SGHTA and CDR2 FQGNSA. CDR3 length: 17 residues. With 1 base removed from V and 0 bases from J, the gap between germline ends came to 13 bases.

V usage is TRBV5-1 and J usage is TRBJ2-5; D is unresolved. There are 13 residues in the CDR3. CDR1 and CDR2 from the germline V gene are SGHRS and YFSETQ. V was cut by 0 bases and J by 5 bases, with 8 bases left in between. CDR3 coding DNA: TGCGCCAGCAGCTTGGGGAATGGGGAGACCCAGTACTTC. Protein sequence: CASSLGNGETQYF.

The V and J genes are TRBV15 and TRBJ1-4, with D possibly matching TRBD1 (6 bases). Trimming left V 8 bases short and J 4 bases short, with 20 bases between. The CDR3 consists of 16 residues. Per the germline V gene, CDR1 is LNHNV and CDR2 is YYDKDF (reference sequence). This chain's CDR3 is CATSRRGASDNEKLFF. CDR3 DNA: TGTGCCACCTCGCGACGGGGGGCCTCGGATAATGAAAAACTGTTTTTT.

This rearrangement joins TRBV7-6 to TRBJ2-1; 7 positions agree with TRBD2. The CDR3 spans 17 residues. With V trimmed by 1 base and J by 4 bases, 10 bases remained unmatched. Germline loops: CDR1 SGHVS, CDR2 FNYEAQ. CDR3 region: CASSLDGREVLYNEQFF. CDR3 in DNA: TGTGCCAGCAGCTTAGATGGTCGGGAGGTACTTTACAATGAGCAGTTCTTC. Based on the CDR3 plus reference TRBV7-6 and TRBJ2-1, the full variable domain is GAGVSQSPRYKVTKRGQDVALRCDPISGHVSLYWYRQALGQGPEFLTYFNYEAQQDKSGLPNDRFSAERPEGSISTLTIQRTEQRDSAMYRCASSLDGREVLYNEQFFGPGTRLTVL.

This clone was seen many times. The chain carries TRBV7-3 and TRBJ2-7, with 7 bases identical to TRBD1. Germline CDR1 SGHTA, CDR2 FQGTGA. Unmatched junction bases numbered 5, after V lost 0 bases and J lost 0 bases. The CDR3 consists of 16 residues. The DNA for the CDR3 is TGTGCCAGCAGCTTAACACCAGGGACAGCCTCCTACGAGCAGTACTTC. This codes for CASSLTPGTASYEQYF.

V is TRBV18 and J is TRBJ2-2; no reliable D call. This CDR3 comprises 16 residues. Trimming cost V 1 base and J 5 bases, with 14 bases left between them. Germline values: CDR1 KGHSH, CDR2 LQKENI. For the CDR3, the DNA is TGTGCCAGCTCACCACGAGGTGCAGGCCTTACCGGGGAGCTGTTTTTT. It specifies CASSPRGAGLTGELFF.

The genes are TRBV7-3 and TRBJ1-1; perhaps TRBD1 as D (6 bases). CDR1 is SGHTA, CDR2 FQGTGA, per germline. The CDR3 runs 16 residues. Trimming took off 0 bases at V and 0 bases at J, with 11 bases between the two ends. The CDR3 coding sequence is TGTGCCAGCAGCTTAACAGGACAGAGCATGAACACTGAAGCTTTCTTT. Translating it yields CASSLTGQSMNTEAFF.

V usage is TRBV13 and J usage is TRBJ2-3; D is perhaps TRBD1 or TRBD2 (5 bases each). The CDR3 spans 17 residues. Per the germline V gene, CDR1 is PRHDT and CDR2 is FYEKMQ (reference sequence). Between the trimmed V and J ends, which lost 4 bases and 9 bases, there was a span of 26 bases. The CDR3 DNA follows: TGTGCCAGCAGCTCACCCGGAGCCGGGGCGCCGTTTTACACGCAGTATTTT. As protein: CASSSPGAGAPFYTQYF.

This clone was detected a few times. This chain links TRBV7-3 with TRBJ1-2; D is perhaps TRBD1 (6 bases). Germline V gene lookup returns CDR1 SGHTA and CDR2 FQGTGA. The V and J ends lost 4 bases and 6 bases respectively, with 12 bases between them. The length of the CDR3 is 13 residues. CDR3 amino acids: CASSSNTGNGYTF. Here the CDR3 DNA reads TGTGCCAGCAGCTCGAACACAGGGAATGGCTACACCTTC. The full variable domain, completed using reference TRBV7-3 and TRBJ1-2, is GAGVSQTPSNKVTEKGKYVELRCDPISGHTALYWYRQSLGQGPEFLIYFQGTGAADDSGLPNDRFFAVRPEGSVSTLKIQRTERGDSAVYLCASSSNTGNGYTFGSGTRLTVV.

The chain employs TRBV12-2 and TRBJ2-3; the table's D call of TRBD2 was not tested on the DNA. TRBV12-2 is flagged as a pseudogene. The CDR3 contains 15 residues. The CDR3 sequence is CASRPACGSTDTQYF. DNA for the CDR3: TGTGCAAGTCGCCCCGCTTGCGGGAGCACAGATACGCAGTATTTT.

V is TRBV6-1 and J is TRBJ1-1; 7 bases match TRBD1. In germline, CDR1 is MNHNS, CDR2 SASEGT. V trimming: 5 bases; J trimming: 7 bases; junction bases outside the gene matches: 13. The CDR3 is 15 amino acids. The CDR3 loop is CASSSRDSPLSEAFF. The CDR3 bases are TGTGCCAGCAGTTCGAGGGACAGTCCTCTTAGTGAAGCTTTCTTT.